This TCR beta chain was profiled in a study of T cells in Graves' hyperthyroidism and ophthalmopathy (dated by TCRdb to between 2018 and 2020). Regarding the complete study: Peripheral blood was sampled at the time of initial diagnosis, prior to any treatment. To identify distinguishing TCR V-J signatures, a discovery cohort of some 99 patients was used, comprising 43 with Graves' ophthalmopathy and around 60 with stable Graves' hyperthyroidism. Prospective prediction of ophthalmopathy was tested in an independent validation cohort consisting of some 18 hyperthyroidism patients and some 15 patients who later progressed to ophthalmopathy. The approximately 98 discovery patients were randomly divided into training and test sets at a 7:3 ratio. In addition, the study compared T-cell repertoires in thyroid tissue and in blood from several Graves' hyperthyroidism patients. After blood sampling, hyperthyroidism patients were treated with methimazole at a starting dose of 30 mg daily, and ophthalmopathy patients were treated with high-dose intravenous methylprednisolone. The paper describes TCR Vbeta CDR3 sequencing of more than 120 peripheral blood samples, made up of some 42 ophthalmopathy patients, approximately 76 hyperthyroidism patients and roughly 17 progressor patients. Study-wide findings and limitations: In validation, the model predicted progression to ophthalmopathy a median of about 6.8 months before onset, with over 60% sensitivity and roughly 79% specificity. Sample size was not statistically predetermined, and investigators were not blinded to group allocation. Most expanded thyroid clonotypes (frequency above 0.001) were also detected in blood, suggesting blood repertoires may reflect thyroid immune responses. A 13 V-J signature model separated ophthalmopathy from stable hyperthyroidism, with over 85% sensitivity and 81.08% specificity in cross-validation and 80%/75% in testing.

Note on this clonotype: No antigen is known for it. Base qualities are not recorded, but no much larger clone differs from it by a single base.

The CDR3 has 17 amino acids, counting the end cysteine and phenylalanine. Just the 51-base CDR3 DNA is kept, in frame starting at base 1. Germline trimming amounts to 0 bases on V and 4 bases on J, with 6 as the count of junction bases outside the gene matches. The germline V gene encodes CDR1 MNHEY and CDR2 SVGAGI. Stable Graves' hyperthyroidism was defined as no progression to ophthalmopathy during 18 months of follow-up. Hyperthyroidism patients were newly diagnosed, with disease duration under 2 months, and aged 18 to 65 years. Any patient with an uncontrolled infection, another autoimmune disease, pregnancy or lactation was excluded. Clinical symptoms, serum thyroxine and TRAb, thyroid ultrasound, and orbital computed tomography formed the basis for the diagnoses. PBMCs were separated from roughly 10 ml of fresh peripheral blood using Ficoll-Paque density gradient centrifugation. Trizol reagent was used to extract total RNA, and RNA quality was then checked on an Agilent 2100 Bioanalyzer.

Amplification of TCR beta CDR3 regions was carried out from RNA transcripts. The first round of RT-PCR for the TCR CDR3 was performed with the HTBI primer set and the Qiagen OneStep RT-PCR kit. A second multiplex PCR round built the libraries, followed by size selection and purification. Sequencing of the libraries was done on an Illumina HiSeq2000 using paired-end 100 bp reads. The source study handled its data this way. SOAPnuke was used to process the raw data, removing reads that contained adapters or uncalled bases, had a mean Phred below 15, or lacked an exact match to the constant primer or identifier. COPE v1.2.5 was used to merge high-quality paired reads, and clonotypes were defined as unique nucleotide sequences. Clonotypes were aligned to IMGT TRBV, TRBD and TRBJ reference segments using MiTCR v1.1. The analysis included only V-J combinations with a frequency above 0.0001, which together covered roughly 99% of the repertoires. A TCS score was defined as the ratio of F50 (clonal expansion) to E x V (chaos), with BLOSUM62-based TCRdist applied between CDR3 peptides within each V-J. Welch's t-statistics and random forest reduced approximately 520 V-J features to under 15, which were used in a naive Bayes classifier (R e1071). TCRdb reprocessing: public reads trimmed at Q25 with fastp, clones called with MiXCR, in-frame beta chains kept. Each entry merges the rows of one CDR3 protein and shows their most common DNA and genes. TCRdb, rather than the study authors, made the V and J calls. Across this sample there are around 500,000 distinct CDR3 sequences, with 14% seen only once. Around a sixth of the sample lies in the top ten.

The sample taken for sequencing was blood. The receptor's source is a woman aged 18-35 years with Graves' hyperthyroidism. The chain couples TRBV6-5 to TRBJ2-1, with TRBD1 identical over 10 junction bases. CDR3 protein: CASSYSSGTGDYNEQFF. The DNA sequence reads TGTGCCAGCAGTTACTCCTCCGGGACAGGGGATTACAATGAGCAGTTCTTC.